This T cell receptor beta chain was profiled in a study of OX40 agonist ivuxolimab in advanced cancers. Profiled with immunoSEQ multiplex PCR; TCRdb holds only in-frame clones, not every one. The sample includes over 50,000 clones, 88% of them seen just once. This TCR came from an adult with an advanced solid tumor such as melanoma, head and neck, liver or kidney cancer. The source was CD4+ or CD8+ T cells sorted from blood, collected in a trial of the OX40 agonist ivuxolimab.

The DNA of the CDR3 is TGTGCCAGCGGTCAACTAGCGGGTGAAACCGGGGAGCTGTTTTTT. It codes for CASGQLAGETGELFF. The rearrangement links TRBV21-1 to TRBJ2-2; the table's TRBD2 call for D was not verified on the DNA. TRBV21-1 is labeled a pseudogene. The CDR3 extends over 15 amino acids.